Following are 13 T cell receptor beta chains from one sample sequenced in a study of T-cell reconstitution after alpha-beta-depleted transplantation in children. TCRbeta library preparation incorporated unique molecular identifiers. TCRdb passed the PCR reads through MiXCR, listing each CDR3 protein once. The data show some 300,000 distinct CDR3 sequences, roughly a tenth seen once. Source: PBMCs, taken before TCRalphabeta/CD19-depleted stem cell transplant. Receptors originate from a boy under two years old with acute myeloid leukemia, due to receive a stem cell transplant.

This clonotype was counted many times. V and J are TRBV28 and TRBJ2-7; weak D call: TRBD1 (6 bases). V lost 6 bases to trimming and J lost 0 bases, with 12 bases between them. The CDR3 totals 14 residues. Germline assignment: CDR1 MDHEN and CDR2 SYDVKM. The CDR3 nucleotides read TGTGCCAGCAGCCGTAGGGGGAACTCCTACGAGCAGTACTTC. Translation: CASSRRGNSYEQYF.

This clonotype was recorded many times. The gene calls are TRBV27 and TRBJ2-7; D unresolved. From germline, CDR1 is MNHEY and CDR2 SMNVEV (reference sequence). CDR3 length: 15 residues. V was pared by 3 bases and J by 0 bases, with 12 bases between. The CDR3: CASSLPGASSYEQYF. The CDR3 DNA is TGTGCCAGCAGTTTGCCTGGCGCTAGCTCCTACGAGCAGTACTTC.

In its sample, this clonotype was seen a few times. CDR3 DNA: TGTGCCTGGAGCCGCCCCTGGGACAGGTTCACAGATACGCAGTATTTT. It is translated as CAWSRPWDRFTDTQYF. The chain carries TRBV30 and TRBJ2-3, with 8 bases fitting TRBD1. Trimming took 3 bases from V and 2 from J; bases not matched to a gene: 10. Germline CDR1 and CDR2: GTSNPN and SVGIG (reference sequence). CDR3 size: 16 residues. Supplemented by reference TRBV30 and TRBJ2-3, the full variable domain reads SQTIHQWPATLVQPVGSPLSLECTVEGTSNPNLYWYRQAAGRGLQLLFYSVGIGQISSEVPQNLSASRPQDRQFILSSKKLLLSDSGFYLCAWSRPWDRFTDTQYFGPGTRLTVL.

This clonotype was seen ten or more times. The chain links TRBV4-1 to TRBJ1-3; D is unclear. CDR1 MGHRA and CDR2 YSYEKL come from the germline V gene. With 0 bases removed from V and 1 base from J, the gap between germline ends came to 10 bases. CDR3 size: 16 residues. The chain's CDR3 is CASSQDGGRSGNTIYF. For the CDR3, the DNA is TGCGCCAGCAGCCAAGACGGCGGCAGGTCTGGAAACACCATATATTTT.

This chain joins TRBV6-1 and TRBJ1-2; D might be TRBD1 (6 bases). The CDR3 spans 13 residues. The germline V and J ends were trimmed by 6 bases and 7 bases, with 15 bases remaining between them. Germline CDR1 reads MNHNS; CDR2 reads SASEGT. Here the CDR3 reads CASSLGGAAGYTF. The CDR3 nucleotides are TGTGCCAGCAGCCTAGGGGGGGCTGCTGGCTACACCTTC.

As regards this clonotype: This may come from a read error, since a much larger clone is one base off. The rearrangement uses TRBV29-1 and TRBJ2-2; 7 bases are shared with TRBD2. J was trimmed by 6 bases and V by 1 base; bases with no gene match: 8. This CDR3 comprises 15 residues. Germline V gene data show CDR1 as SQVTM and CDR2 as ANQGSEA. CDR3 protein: CSVEGAGEEAGELFF. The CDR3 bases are TGCAGCGTTGAAGGGGCGGGAGAGGAGGCCGGGGAGCTGTTTTTT.

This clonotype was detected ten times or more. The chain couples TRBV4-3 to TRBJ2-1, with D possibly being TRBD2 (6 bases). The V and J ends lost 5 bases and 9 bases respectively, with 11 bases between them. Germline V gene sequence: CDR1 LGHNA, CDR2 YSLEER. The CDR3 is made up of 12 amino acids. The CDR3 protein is CASSFYGGEQFF. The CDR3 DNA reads TGCGCCAGCAGCTTTTACGGGGGTGAGCAGTTCTTC.

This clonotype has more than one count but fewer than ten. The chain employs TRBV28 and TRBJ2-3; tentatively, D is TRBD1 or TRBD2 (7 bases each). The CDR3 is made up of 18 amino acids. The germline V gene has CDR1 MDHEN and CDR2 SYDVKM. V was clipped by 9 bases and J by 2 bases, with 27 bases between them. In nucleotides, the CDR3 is TGTGCCAGTAGCGCACGACAGGGAGGGAGGGGACTCACAGATACGCAGTATTTT. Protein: CASSARQGGRGLTDTQYF.

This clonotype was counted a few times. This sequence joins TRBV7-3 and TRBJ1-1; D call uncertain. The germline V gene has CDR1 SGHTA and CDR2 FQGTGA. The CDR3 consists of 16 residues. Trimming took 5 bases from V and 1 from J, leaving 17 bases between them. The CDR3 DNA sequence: TGTGCCAGCAGCCCAACGGGCCGCCGGCCGAACACTGAAGCTTTCTTT. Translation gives CASSPTGRRPNTEAFF.

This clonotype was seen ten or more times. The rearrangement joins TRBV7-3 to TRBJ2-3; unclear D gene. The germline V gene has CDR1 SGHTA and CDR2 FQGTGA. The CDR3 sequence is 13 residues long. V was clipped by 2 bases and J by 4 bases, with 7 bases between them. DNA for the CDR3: TGTGCCAGCAGCTTAGGGAACGCAGATACGCAGTATTTT. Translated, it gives CASSLGNADTQYF.

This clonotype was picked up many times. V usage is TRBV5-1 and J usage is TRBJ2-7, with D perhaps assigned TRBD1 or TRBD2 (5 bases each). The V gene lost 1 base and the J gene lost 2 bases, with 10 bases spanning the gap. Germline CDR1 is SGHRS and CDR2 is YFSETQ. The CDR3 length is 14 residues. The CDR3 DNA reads TGCGCCAGCAGCTTGTTAGAGGGGCCCTACGAGCAGTACTTC. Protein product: CASSLLEGPYEQYF. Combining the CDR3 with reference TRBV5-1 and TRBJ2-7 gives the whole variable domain KAGVTQTPRYLIKTRGQQVTLSCSPISGHRSVSWYQQTPGQGLQFLFEYFSETQRNKGNFPGRFSGRQFSNSRSEMNVSTLELGDSALYLCASSLLEGPYEQYFGPGTRLTVT.

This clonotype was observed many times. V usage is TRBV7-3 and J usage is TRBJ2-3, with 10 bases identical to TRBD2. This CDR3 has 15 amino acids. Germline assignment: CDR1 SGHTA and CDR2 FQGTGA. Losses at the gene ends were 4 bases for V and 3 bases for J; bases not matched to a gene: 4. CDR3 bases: TGTGCCAGCAGCTGGGCTAGCGGGAGAACAGATACGCAGTATTTT. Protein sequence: CASSWASGRTDTQYF.

This CDR3 reads CSVEGWNEQFF. CDR3 nucleotides: TGCAGCGTTGAAGGGTGGAATGAGCAGTTCTTC. V is TRBV29-1 and J is TRBJ2-1; D ambiguous. The CDR3 spans 11 residues. Trimming left V 1 base short and J 7 bases short, with 5 bases between. The germline CDR1 and CDR2 sequences are SQVTM and ANQGSEA.